The next 11 T cell receptor beta chains were all read from a single sample in a study of blood T cell repertoires in COVID-19. Produced via immunoSEQ multiplex PCR; TCRdb's table is partial and in-frame only. The repertoire holds some 120,000 clones, with about two thirds as singletons. Material: peripheral blood. The receptors originated from a human donor with acute or convalescent COVID-19. The donor label of this sample is uncertain.

The chain is built from TRBV11-2 and TRBJ2-1; TRBD2 matches 10 bases. CDR3 length: 16 residues. The ends lost 5 bases at V and 7 bases at J; junction bases unmatched: 11. Germline V gene data show CDR1 as SGHAT and CDR2 as FQNNGV. DNA of the CDR3: TGTGCCAGCAGCCCATCCTTAGCGGGGGGAAAGAATGAGCAGTTCTTC. Protein sequence: CASSPSLAGGKNEQFF.

CDR3 amino acids: CASSQIRGPHYNEQFF. In DNA form, the CDR3 reads TGCGCCAGCAGCCAAATTCGTGGGCCGCATTACAATGAGCAGTTCTTC. J is TRBJ2-1 and V is TRBV4-1; D not certain. The CDR3 sequence is 16 residues long. Germline CDR1 reads MGHRA; CDR2 reads YSYEKL. The V end was cut by 2 bases, the J end by 4 bases, with 15 bases between.

Here the CDR3 DNA reads TGTGCCAGCATGAGACAAACTGGCCGCACAGATACGCAGTATTTT. Its translation is CASMRQTGRTDTQYF. V usage is TRBV2 and J usage is TRBJ2-3; D is ambiguous. This CDR3 is built from 15 residues. The V and J ends lost 7 bases and 1 base respectively, with 15 bases between them. CDR1 and CDR2 from the germline V gene are SNHLY and FYNNEI.

DNA for the CDR3: TGTGCCAGCAGTGTGGACAGGGCGTACGTC. It codes for CASSVDRAYV. The rearrangement uses TRBV7-6 and TRBJ2-7; TRBD1 aligns across 8 bases. V lost 6 bases, J lost 12 bases, and 4 bases stayed unmatched. The CDR3 runs 10 residues. The germline gives CDR1 SGHVS, CDR2 FNYEAQ.

This clone was seen more than once but under ten times. The rearrangement uses TRBV7-8 and TRBJ2-4, with D maybe TRBD2 (5 bases). In germline, CDR1 is SGHVS, CDR2 FQNEAQ. Trimming left V 2 bases short and J 0 bases short, with 11 bases between. The CDR3 contains 16 residues. Here the CDR3 reads CASSLLAKEAKNIQYF. The CDR3 bases are TGTGCCAGCAGCTTATTAGCGAAGGAAGCCAAAAACATTCAGTACTTC.

The CDR3 is CASSQVGGRTEAFF. For the CDR3, the DNA is TGTGCCAGCAGCCAAGTCGGGGGGCGAACTGAAGCTTTCTTT. V usage is TRBV14 and J usage is TRBJ1-1, with D tentatively TRBD1 (6 bases). The CDR3 loop spans 14 amino acids. Germline V gene lookup returns CDR1 SGHDN and CDR2 FVKESK. Trimming took off 1 base at V and 5 bases at J, with 11 bases between the two ends.

This clone was detected only a few times. J is TRBJ2-5 and V is TRBV30, with TRBD2 matching 8 bases. This CDR3 comprises 15 residues. Germline lookup yields CDR1 GTSNPN and CDR2 SVGIG (reference sequence). V was clipped by 4 bases and J by 0 bases; unmatched bases: 7. CDR3 coding DNA: TGTGCCTGGACCACCGGCGGGGGGTACCAAGAGACCCAGTACTTC. Encoded protein: CAWTTGGGYQETQYF.

The chain couples TRBV9 to TRBJ2-1, with a tentative D call TRBD2 (7 bases). Trimming cost V 4 bases and J 4 bases, with 15 bases left between them. The CDR3 contains 15 residues. From germline, CDR1 is SGDLS and CDR2 YYNGEE. The CDR3 DNA reads as TGTGCCAGCAGCCCGAGGGGGGGGGCATACAATGAGCAGTTCTTC. Amino acid sequence: CASSPRGGAYNEQFF.

The J gene is TRBJ2-1, the V gene TRBV11-2; 9 nucleotides line up with TRBD2. The J segment lost 12 bases and the V segment lost 5 bases, leaving 14 bases of the junction unmatched. Germline CDR1 is SGHAT and CDR2 is FQNNGV. The length of the CDR3 is 15 residues. In DNA form, the CDR3 reads TGTGCCAGCAGCCCCAGCCGTGGGGCGGGGGGGTGGCAGTTCTTC. Translating gives CASSPSRGAGGWQFF.

This clone occurred a few times. The chain has TRBV9 and TRBJ2-3; D gene uncertain. This CDR3 has 12 residues. Germline CDR1 SGDLS, CDR2 YYNGEE. The V gene lost 1 base and the J gene lost 3 bases, with 3 bases spanning the gap. The CDR3 spells CASSVTTDTQYF. In DNA, the CDR3 is TGTGCCAGCAGCGTAACAACAGATACGCAGTATTTT.

This clone was seen only a few times. As DNA, the CDR3 is TGTGCCAGTAGTATCTACCTCGGGACAGTAGGAGAGACCCAGTACTTC. It is translated as CASSIYLGTVGETQYF. The chain uses TRBV19 and TRBJ2-5, with 7 bases matching TRBD1. Germline assignment: CDR1 LNHDA and CDR2 SQIVND (reference sequence). The V and J ends lost 3 bases and 4 bases, in that order; junction bases with no gene match: 11. The CDR3 loop spans 16 amino acids.